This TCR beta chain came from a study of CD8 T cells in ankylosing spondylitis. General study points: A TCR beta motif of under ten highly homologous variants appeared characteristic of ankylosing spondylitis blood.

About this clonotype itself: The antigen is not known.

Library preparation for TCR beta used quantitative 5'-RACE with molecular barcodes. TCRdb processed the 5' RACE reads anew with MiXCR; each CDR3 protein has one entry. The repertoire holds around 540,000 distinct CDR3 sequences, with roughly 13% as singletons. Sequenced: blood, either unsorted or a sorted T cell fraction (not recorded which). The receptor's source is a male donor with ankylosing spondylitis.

In DNA form, the CDR3 reads TGTGCCAGCAGTGCAAGAGGGACAACTGGAAACACCATATATTTT. Translated, it gives CASSARGTTGNTIYF. This chain uses TRBV12-3 or TRBV12-4 with TRBJ1-3; D perhaps matches TRBD1 (6 bases). This CDR3 region has 15 residues. V was cut by 5 bases and J by 2 bases, with 13 bases left in between.